This TCR beta chain is drawn from a study of T cell responses to AZD1222 COVID-19 vaccine. At the level of the study: Investigators merged groups given second doses at roughly 4 or roughly 12 weeks.

Sequenced by immunoSEQ multiplex PCR; TCRdb stores in-frame clones only, minus some. The data show over 75,000 clones, more than 80% seen once. With regard to this clone: Its antigen is still unknown.

Study results and limitations: White British ancestry dominated among donors, who included more females, and clonal diversity was possibly underestimated. Spike-spanning, vaccine-associated CD4 TCRs were dominant at 160-218 and 743-854. The repertoires were collected only after the peak T cell response.

The clonotype originates from an adult in good health. The sequencing used peripheral blood, collected on day 0 of AZD1222 vaccination.

In DNA, the CDR3 is TGTGCCAGCAGCTCCAGACTAGCGACCAGCACAGATACGCAGTATTTT. Protein product: CASSSRLATSTDTQYF. V and J are TRBV7-2 and TRBJ2-3; TRBD2 agrees at 8 bases. The CDR3 has 16 amino acids. Germline V lookup: CDR1 SGHTA, CDR2 FQGNSA. With 4 bases clipped from V and 0 bases from J, the junction kept 6 bases outside the gene matches.